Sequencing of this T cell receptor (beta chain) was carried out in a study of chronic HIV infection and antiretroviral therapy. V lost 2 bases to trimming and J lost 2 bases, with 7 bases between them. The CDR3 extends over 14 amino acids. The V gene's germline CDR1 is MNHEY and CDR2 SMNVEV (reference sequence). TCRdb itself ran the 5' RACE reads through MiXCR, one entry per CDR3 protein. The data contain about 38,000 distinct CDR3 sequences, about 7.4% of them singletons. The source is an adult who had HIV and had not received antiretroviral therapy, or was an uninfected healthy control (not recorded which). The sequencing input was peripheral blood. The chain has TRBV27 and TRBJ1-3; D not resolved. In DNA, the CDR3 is TGTGCCAGCAGTTTAAAGGGTGCTGGAAACACCATATATTTT. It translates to CASSLKGAGNTIYF.